The 28 T cell receptor beta chains presented below share a single source sample, sequenced in a study of cytomegalovirus exposure and HLA in healthy donors. Method: immunoSEQ multiplex PCR; TCRdb's copy keeps in-frame clones and lacks some. The data show about 120,000 clones, 70% to 90% seen once. Specimen: PBMCs. These receptors came from a man aged 18 to 35 in good health and CMV-seronegative.

J is TRBJ1-2 and V is TRBV5-1; possible D gene TRBD1, 5 bases. Germline assignment: CDR1 SGHRS and CDR2 YFSETQ. This CDR3 has 15 residues. The V gene lost 1 base and the J gene lost 4 bases, with 14 bases spanning the gap. The DNA of the CDR3 is TGCGCCAGCAGCTTGAATTCGGCAGGGATCTATGGCTACACCTTC. Residues: CASSLNSAGIYGYTF.

The chain combines TRBV2 with TRBJ1-4, with TRBD1 matching 8 bases. The CDR3 has 14 amino acids. Per germline, CDR1 SNHLY and CDR2 FYNNEI. The J segment lost 12 bases and the V segment lost 6 bases, leaving 12 bases of the junction unmatched. CDR3 DNA: TGTGCCAGCAGAGACCGGACAGGGACCTATGAACTGTTTTTT. Protein: CASRDRTGTYELFF.

V gene TRBV2 combines with J gene TRBJ1-5, with D possibly being TRBD1 (5 bases). V lost 6 bases and J 5 bases, leaving 17 bases between the germline ends. From germline, CDR1 is SNHLY and CDR2 FYNNEI. The CDR3 extends over 15 amino acids. The CDR3 sequence: CASSRSSGLDQPQHF. The CDR3, as DNA: TGTGCCAGCAGCCGATCTTCAGGGTTGGATCAGCCCCAGCATTTT.

This chain links TRBV11-3 with TRBJ2-2; the D is unclear. Trimming took 2 bases from V and 1 from J, leaving 5 bases between them. The CDR3 totals 14 residues. Looked up from germline, CDR1 is SGHNT and CDR2 is YENEEA. CDR3: CASSLSLNTGELFF. CDR3 in DNA: TGTGCCAGCAGCTTATCCCTGAACACCGGGGAGCTGTTTTTT.

The V and J genes are TRBV6-6 and TRBJ1-1; D is undetermined. This CDR3 is 12 amino acids long. V gave up 6 bases and J gave up 4 bases, with 9 bases separating them. Germline V lookup: CDR1 MNHNY, CDR2 SVGAGI (reference sequence). The CDR3 protein is CASRQTGTEAFF. The CDR3 DNA follows: TGTGCCAGCAGGCAAACGGGCACTGAAGCTTTCTTT.

The V and J genes are TRBV18 and TRBJ2-5, with unresolved D. This CDR3 has 13 amino acids. Trimming stripped 0 bases from V and 5 bases from J, with 7 bases between. Germline CDR1 reads KGHSH; CDR2 reads LQKENI. The CDR3 coding sequence is TGTGCCAGCTCACCACCCAGATGGGAGACCCAGTACTTC. It is translated as CASSPPRWETQYF.

This clone was observed a handful of times. The gene calls are TRBV19 and TRBJ2-5; D uncertain. Trimming left V 5 bases short and J 5 bases short, with 12 bases between. CDR3 length equals 13 residues. CDR1 is LNHDA and CDR2 is SQIVND in the germline V gene (reference sequence). In nucleotides, the CDR3 is TGTGCCAGTAGTGCGTTCTCGCGGGAGACCCAGTACTTC. This codes for CASSAFSRETQYF. The full variable domain, with the rest looked up from reference TRBV19 and TRBJ2-5, is DGGITQSPKYLFRKEGQNVTLSCEQNLNHDAMYWYRQDPGQGLRLIYYSQIVNDFQKGDIAEGYSVSREKKESFPLTVTSAQKNPTAFYLCASSAFSRETQYFGPGTRLLVL.

The chain carries TRBV5-4 and TRBJ2-2; the D is unclear. The CDR3 spans 15 residues. V shed 4 bases and J shed 4 bases, with 14 bases lying between them. Looked up from germline, CDR1 is SGHNT and CDR2 is YYREEE (reference sequence). The CDR3 sequence is CASSADSRVTGELFF. The CDR3 DNA sequence: TGTGCCAGCAGCGCCGATAGCCGGGTCACCGGGGAGCTGTTTTTT.

The chain employs TRBV21-1 and TRBJ2-7; no check of the table's D call, TRBD2, against the DNA was made. TRBV21-1 is a pseudogene locus. This CDR3 region has 20 residues. The CDR3 sequence is CASRRGPGVALAGEVIEQYF. The CDR3 DNA sequence: TGTGCCAGCAGACGCGGCCCTGGGGTCGCGCTAGCGGGAGAGGTAATCGAGCAGTACTTC.

The V gene is TRBV29-1, the J gene TRBJ2-7; a weak D match, TRBD2 (5 bases). The V gene lost 7 bases and the J gene lost 6 bases, with 10 bases spanning the gap. Germline CDR1 and CDR2: SQVTM and ANQGSEA. CDR3 length: 10 residues. The CDR3 sequence: CSAVGSEQYF. CDR3 bases: TGCAGCGCCGTGGGGAGCGAGCAGTACTTC.

The gene calls are TRBV25-1 and TRBJ1-1, with 9 bases that match TRBD1. Germline-derived CDR1 and CDR2 are MGHDK and SYGVNS. CDR3 size: 13 residues. V lost 6 bases, J lost 4 bases, and 3 bases stayed unmatched. The CDR3 DNA reads TGTGCCAGCAGGGACAGGGGAAGCACTGAAGCTTTCTTT. This sequence encodes CASRDRGSTEAFF. The whole variable domain, filled in from reference TRBV25-1 and TRBJ1-1, reads EADIYQTPRYLVIGTGKKITLECSQTMGHDKMYWYQQDPGMELHLIHYSYGVNSTEKGDLSSESTVSRIRTEHFPLTLESARPSHTSQYLCASRDRGSTEAFFGQGTRLTVV.

V gene TRBV25-1 combines with J gene TRBJ2-7, with 7 bases lining up with TRBD1. The V gene end was trimmed by 4 bases and the J gene end by 7 bases; junction bases not matched to a gene: 7. Germline V gives CDR1 MGHDK, CDR2 SYGVNS. The CDR3 extends over 13 amino acids. DNA of the CDR3: TGTGCCAGCAGTGGTCAAACAGGGGAAGAGCAGTACTTC. Translation: CASSGQTGEEQYF.

The chain joins TRBV27 to TRBJ2-1; 8 bases line up with TRBD2. In germline, CDR1 is MNHEY, CDR2 SMNVEV (reference sequence). The length of the CDR3 is 16 residues. Trimming at V came to 0 bases and at J to 5 bases, leaving 6 bases not matched to a gene. The CDR3 nucleotides are TGTGCCAGCAGTTTATCTAGACTAGCGTTCAACAATGAGCAGTTCTTC. It yields the protein CASSLSRLAFNNEQFF.

A single count supports this clone. The chain joins TRBV29-1 to TRBJ2-1, with 11 bases lining up with TRBD2. The CDR3 covers 14 residues. V was clipped by 6 bases and J by 8 bases; unmatched bases: 9. From germline, CDR1 is SQVTM and CDR2 ANQGSEA. The CDR3 loop reads CSVKTSGGGDEQFF. CDR3 DNA: TGCAGCGTCAAAACTAGCGGGGGTGGAGATGAGCAGTTCTTC.

The V call is TRBV29-1, the J call TRBJ2-7; 7 bases line up with TRBD2. CDR1 SQVTM and CDR2 ANQGSEA come from the germline V gene. This CDR3 region has 12 residues. V was pared by 7 bases and J by 2 bases, with 5 bases of the junction left unmatched. CDR3 loop: CSATGTTYEQYF. The DNA for the CDR3 is TGCAGCGCAACCGGGACTACCTACGAGCAGTACTTC.

The rearrangement joins TRBV9 to TRBJ1-4, with D possibly TRBD1 on 6 matching bases. This CDR3 is 15 amino acids long. CDR1 and CDR2 from the germline V gene are SGDLS and YYNGEE. Between the trimmed V and J ends, which lost 3 bases and 0 bases, there was a span of 9 bases. CDR3 loop: CASSERGTTNEKLFF. The CDR3 DNA is TGTGCCAGCAGCGAAAGGGGGACAACTAATGAAAAACTGTTTTTT. Complete variable domain (other parts from reference TRBV9 and TRBJ1-4): DSGVTQTPKHLITATGQRVTLRCSPRSGDLSVYWYQQSLDQGLQFLIQYYNGEERAKGNILERFSAQQFPDLHSELNLSSLELGDSALYFCASSERGTTNEKLFFGSGTQLSVL.

V and J are TRBV4-3 and TRBJ1-2; 7 bases line up with TRBD1. Trimming cost V 0 bases and J 7 bases; bases outside gene matches: 5. The germline CDR1 and CDR2 sequences are LGHNA and YSLEER. The CDR3 has 14 residues. CDR3 bases: TGCGCCAGCAGCCAAGATAGGGGACAGCTTGGCTACACCTTC. Translating gives CASSQDRGQLGYTF.

The gene calls are TRBV28 and TRBJ2-2; 9 nucleotides line up with TRBD1. The germline V gene encodes CDR1 MDHEN and CDR2 SYDVKM. J gave up 0 bases and V 11 bases, and 4 bases lay outside the gene matches. The CDR3 length is 14 residues. CDR3 DNA: TGTGCCGGGAGACAGGGGGCGAACACCGGGGAGCTGTTTTTT. Translated: CAGRQGANTGELFF.

This clone was detected once. The chain carries TRBV27 and TRBJ1-1, with no clear D. CDR1 and CDR2 from the germline V gene are MNHEY and SMNVEV (reference sequence). The germline V and J ends were trimmed by 8 bases and 1 base, with 11 bases remaining between them. The CDR3 extends over 13 amino acids. The DNA of the CDR3 is TGTGCCAGCCAGCGGGCGGCGAACACTGAAGCTTTCTTT. It translates to CASQRAANTEAFF.

This chain links TRBV4-1 with TRBJ2-1; perhaps TRBD2 as D (7 bases). Germline V gene lookup returns CDR1 MGHRA and CDR2 YSYEKL. CDR3 length: 15 amino acids. The V end was cut by 1 base, the J end by 3 bases, with 10 bases between. CDR3: CASSQGGGLYNEQFF. The CDR3 nucleotides read TGCGCCAGCAGCCAAGGGGGGGGGCTCTACAATGAGCAGTTCTTC.

This rearrangement joins TRBV28 to TRBJ2-3; TRBD1 is a possible D gene (6 bases). This CDR3 has 15 residues. V was cut by 5 bases and J by 0 bases, with 12 bases left in between. Germline-derived CDR1 and CDR2 are MDHEN and SYDVKM. For the CDR3, the DNA is TGTGCCAGCAGTACAGGGACCGCTAGCACAGATACGCAGTATTTT. It is translated as CASSTGTASTDTQYF. Full variable domain (rest looked up from reference TRBV28 and TRBJ2-3): DVKVTQSSRYLVKRTGEKVFLECVQDMDHENMFWYRQDPGLGLRLIYFSYDVKMKEKGDIPEGYSVSREKKERFSLILESASTNQTSMYLCASSTGTASTDTQYFGPGTRLTVL.

The chain carries TRBV27 and TRBJ1-6, with a weak D call TRBD1 (6 bases). Between the trimmed V and J ends, which lost 6 bases and 8 bases, there was a span of 20 bases. There are 16 residues in the CDR3. Germline CDR1 MNHEY, CDR2 SMNVEV (reference sequence). CDR3 residues: CASRKGIGTPDSPLHF. CDR3 coding DNA: TGTGCCAGCAGAAAAGGGATCGGGACACCGGATTCACCCCTCCACTTT.

J is TRBJ1-1 and V is TRBV5-4; a possible D gene is TRBD1 (5 bases). V lost 4 bases and J lost 3, with 22 bases in between. CDR3 length: 17 residues. CDR1 is SGHNT and CDR2 is YYREEE in the germline V gene (reference sequence). The CDR3 sequence is CASSHRDNRIRYTEAFF. Written as DNA, the CDR3 is TGTGCCAGCAGCCATCGCGATAACAGGATCAGGTACACTGAAGCTTTCTTT.

The V and J genes are TRBV15 and TRBJ1-2; TRBD1 aligns across 7 bases. The ends lost 3 bases at V and 7 bases at J; junction bases unmatched: 5. The length of the CDR3 is 13 residues. Germline V gene data show CDR1 as LNHNV and CDR2 as YYDKDF (reference sequence). The CDR3 spells CATSSDRVLGYTF. In DNA, the CDR3 is TGTGCCACCAGCAGCGACAGGGTTCTTGGCTACACCTTC.

The chain has TRBV7-2 and TRBJ1-5; D call uncertain. This CDR3 contains 12 residues. CDR1 and CDR2 from the germline V gene are SGHTA and FQGNSA. V was pared by 5 bases and J by 6 bases, with 8 bases between. The CDR3: CASSPISQPQHF. CDR3 DNA: TGTGCCAGCAGCCCTATATCTCAGCCCCAGCATTTT.

This chain connects TRBV13 to TRBJ2-7; TRBD2 is a possible D gene (7 bases). The ends were cut back, 7 bases at V and 3 bases at J, with 16 bases in the middle. CDR3 length: 14 residues. The V gene's germline CDR1 is PRHDT and CDR2 FYEKMQ (reference sequence). CDR3 residues: CASNLGGPNYEQYF. The CDR3 DNA reads as TGTGCCAGCAACCTCGGGGGGCCTAACTACGAGCAGTACTTC.

The rearrangement joins TRBV5-3 to TRBJ2-2, with 13 bases aligning to TRBD2. Being an ORF, TRBV5-3 has a function that is uncertain. CDR3 length equals 20 residues. J lost 4 bases, V lost 1 base, and 13 bases had no gene match. CDR3 sequence reads: CARSLSCGGLAGAGTGELFF. The CDR3, as DNA: TGTGCCAGAAGCTTGTCGTGTGGAGGACTAGCGGGAGCTGGCACCGGGGAGCTGTTTTTT.

V gene TRBV5-4 combines with J gene TRBJ2-1; D remains ambiguous. The CDR3 runs 14 residues. CDR1 and CDR2 from the germline V gene are SGHNT and YYREEE (reference sequence). V dropped 0 bases and J dropped 5 bases, with 9 bases sitting between them. CDR3 in amino acids: CASSLVLANNEQFF. The CDR3 DNA reads TGTGCCAGCAGCTTGGTATTAGCAAACAATGAGCAGTTCTTC.